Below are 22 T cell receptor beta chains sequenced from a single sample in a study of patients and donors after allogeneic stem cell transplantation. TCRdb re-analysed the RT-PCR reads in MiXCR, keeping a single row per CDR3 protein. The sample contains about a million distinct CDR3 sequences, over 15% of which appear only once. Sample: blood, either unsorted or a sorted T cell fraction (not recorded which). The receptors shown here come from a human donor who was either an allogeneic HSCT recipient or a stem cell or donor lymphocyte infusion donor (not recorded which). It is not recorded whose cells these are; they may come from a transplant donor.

CDR3 protein: CASSPGGGANVLTF. The CDR3 nucleotides read TGTGCCAGCAGTCCAGGGGGTGGGGCCAACGTCCTGACTTTC. The chain uses TRBV6-1 and TRBJ2-6; 7 bases match TRBD1. CDR3 length: 14 amino acids. The germline gives CDR1 MNHNS, CDR2 SASEGT. V trimming: 5 bases; J trimming: 3 bases; junction bases outside the gene matches: 1.

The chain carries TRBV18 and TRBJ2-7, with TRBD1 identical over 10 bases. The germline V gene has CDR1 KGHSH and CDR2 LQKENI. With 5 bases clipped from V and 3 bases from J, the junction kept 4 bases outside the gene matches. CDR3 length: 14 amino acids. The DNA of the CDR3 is TGTGCCAGCTCAAGTGGGGACAGGGGCTACGAGCAGTACTTC. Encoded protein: CASSSGDRGYEQYF.

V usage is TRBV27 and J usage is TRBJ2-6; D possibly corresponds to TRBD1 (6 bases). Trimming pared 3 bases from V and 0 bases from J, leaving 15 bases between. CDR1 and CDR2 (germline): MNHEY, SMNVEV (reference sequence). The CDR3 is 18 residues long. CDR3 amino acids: CASSFSQGVGSGANVLTF. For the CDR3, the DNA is TGTGCCAGCAGTTTTTCACAGGGAGTGGGCTCTGGGGCCAACGTCCTGACTTTC.

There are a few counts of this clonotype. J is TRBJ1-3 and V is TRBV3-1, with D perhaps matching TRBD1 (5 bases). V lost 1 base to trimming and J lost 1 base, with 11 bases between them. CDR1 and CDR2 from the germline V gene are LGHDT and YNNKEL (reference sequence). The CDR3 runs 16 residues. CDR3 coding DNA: TGTGCCAGCAGCCAAGGGTCGAGGGGATCTGGAAACACCATATATTTT. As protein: CASSQGSRGSGNTIYF. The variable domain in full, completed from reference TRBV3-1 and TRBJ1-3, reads DTAVSQTPKYLVTQMGNDKSIKCEQNLGHDTMYWYKQDSKKFLKIMFSYNNKELIINETVPNRFSPKSPDKAHLNLHINSLELGDSAVYFCASSQGSRGSGNTIYFGEGSWLTVV.

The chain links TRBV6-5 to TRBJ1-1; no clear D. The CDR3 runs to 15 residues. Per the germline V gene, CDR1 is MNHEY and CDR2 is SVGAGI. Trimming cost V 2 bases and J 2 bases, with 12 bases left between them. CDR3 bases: TGTGCCAGCAGTTACGGTACAGACCCTAACACTGAAGCTTTCTTT. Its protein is CASSYGTDPNTEAFF.

The CDR3 loop reads CASSLFPGVGAEAFF. The CDR3 DNA sequence: TGCGCCAGCAGCTTGTTCCCAGGGGTGGGGGCTGAAGCTTTCTTT. This chain joins TRBV5-1 and TRBJ1-1; TRBD1 is a possible D gene (6 bases). The germline V gene has CDR1 SGHRS and CDR2 YFSETQ. Trimming took off 1 base at V and 6 bases at J, with 16 bases between the two ends. The CDR3 totals 15 residues.

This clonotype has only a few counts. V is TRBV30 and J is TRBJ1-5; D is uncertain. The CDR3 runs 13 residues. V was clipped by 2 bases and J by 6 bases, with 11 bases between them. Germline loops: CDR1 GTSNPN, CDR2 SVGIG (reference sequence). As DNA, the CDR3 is TGTGCCTGGAGTTACCGTAAGGGTCAGCCCCAGCATTTT. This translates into CAWSYRKGQPQHF. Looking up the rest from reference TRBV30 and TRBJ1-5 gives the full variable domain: SQTIHQWPATLVQPVGSPLSLECTVEGTSNPNLYWYRQAAGRGLQLLFYSVGIGQISSEVPQNLSASRPQDRQFILSSKKLLLSDSGFYLCAWSYRKGQPQHFGDGTRLSIL.

The CDR3 region is CASSLNLAAIYEQYF. DNA of the CDR3: TGTGCCAGCAGCTTAAATCTAGCGGCGATCTACGAGCAGTACTTC. The chain links TRBV7-8 to TRBJ2-7, with TRBD2 identical over 7 bases. This CDR3 has 15 amino acids. CDR1 SGHVS and CDR2 FQNEAQ come from the germline V gene. V was pared by 2 bases and J by 3 bases, with 7 bases of the junction left unmatched.

The CDR3 reads CASSLGPEKPQHF. CDR3 nucleotides: TGTGCCAGCAGTTTAGGTCCAGAAAAGCCCCAGCATTTT. V and J are TRBV27 and TRBJ1-5; no firm D call. Germline values: CDR1 MNHEY, CDR2 SMNVEV (reference sequence). CDR3 length: 13 amino acids. V was cut by 2 bases and J by 8 bases, with 10 bases left in between.

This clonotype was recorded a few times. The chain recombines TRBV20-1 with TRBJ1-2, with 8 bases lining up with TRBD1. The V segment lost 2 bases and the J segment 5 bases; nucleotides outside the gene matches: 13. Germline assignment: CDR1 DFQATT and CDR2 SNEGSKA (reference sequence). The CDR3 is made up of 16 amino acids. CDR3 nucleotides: TGCAGTGCTAGATCATTTGGACAGGGAGGACTTTATGGCTACACCTTC. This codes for CSARSFGQGGLYGYTF.

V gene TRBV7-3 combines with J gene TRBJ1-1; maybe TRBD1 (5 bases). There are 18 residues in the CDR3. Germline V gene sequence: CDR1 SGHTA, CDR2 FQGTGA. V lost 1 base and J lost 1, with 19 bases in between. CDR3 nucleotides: TGTGCCAGCAGCTTAAATGGTAGGCACCGGGGGAGGAACACTGAAGCTTTCTTT. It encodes CASSLNGRHRGRNTEAFF.

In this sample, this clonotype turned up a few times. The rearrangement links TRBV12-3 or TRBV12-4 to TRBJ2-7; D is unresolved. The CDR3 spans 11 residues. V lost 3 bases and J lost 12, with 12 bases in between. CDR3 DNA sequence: TGTGCCAGCAGTTTCATGCAGGAGTTGTACTTC. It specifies CASSFMQELYF.

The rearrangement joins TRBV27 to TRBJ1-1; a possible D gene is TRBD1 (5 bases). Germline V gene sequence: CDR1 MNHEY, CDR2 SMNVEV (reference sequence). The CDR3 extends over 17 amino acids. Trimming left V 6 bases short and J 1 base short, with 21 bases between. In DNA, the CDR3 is TGTGCCAGCAGCGGCCTTTTGGGGGTCATTTCGAACACTGAAGCTTTCTTT. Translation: CASSGLLGVISNTEAFF.

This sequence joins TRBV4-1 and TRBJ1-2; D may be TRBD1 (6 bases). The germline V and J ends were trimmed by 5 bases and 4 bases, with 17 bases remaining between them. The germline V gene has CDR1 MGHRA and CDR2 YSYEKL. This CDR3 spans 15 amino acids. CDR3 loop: CASSFGQPEGYGYTF. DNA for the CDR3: TGCGCCAGCAGCTTTGGACAGCCCGAGGGCTATGGCTACACCTTC.

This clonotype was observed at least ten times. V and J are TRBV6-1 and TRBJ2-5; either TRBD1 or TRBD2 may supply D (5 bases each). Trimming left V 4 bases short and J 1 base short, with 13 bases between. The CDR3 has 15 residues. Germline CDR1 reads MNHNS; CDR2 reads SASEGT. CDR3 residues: CASSGGTNAQETQYF. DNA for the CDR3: TGTGCCAGCAGTGGGGGGACGAACGCCCAAGAGACCCAGTACTTC.

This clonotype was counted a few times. This CDR3 is CASSLGHMNTEAFF. The CDR3 coding sequence is TGTGCCAGCAGTTTGGGACACATGAACACTGAAGCTTTCTTT. The chain uses TRBV12-3 or TRBV12-4 and TRBJ1-1; D may be TRBD1 (6 bases). V lost 3 bases and J lost 0, with 8 bases in between. This CDR3 is 14 amino acids long.

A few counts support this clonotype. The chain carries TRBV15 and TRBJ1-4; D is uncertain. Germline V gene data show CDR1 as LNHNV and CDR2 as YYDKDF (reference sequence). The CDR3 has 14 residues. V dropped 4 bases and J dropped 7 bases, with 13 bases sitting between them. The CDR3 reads CATSIGVVSEKLFF. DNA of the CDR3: TGTGCCACCAGCATCGGTGTCGTCTCTGAAAAACTGTTTTTT.

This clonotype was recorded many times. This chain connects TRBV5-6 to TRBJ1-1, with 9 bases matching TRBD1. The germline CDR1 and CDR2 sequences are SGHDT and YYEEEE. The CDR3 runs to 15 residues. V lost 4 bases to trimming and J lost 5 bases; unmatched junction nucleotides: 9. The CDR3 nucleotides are TGTGCCAGCAGCGCTCCGGGACAGGGTCTGACTGAAGCTTTCTTT. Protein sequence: CASSAPGQGLTEAFF.

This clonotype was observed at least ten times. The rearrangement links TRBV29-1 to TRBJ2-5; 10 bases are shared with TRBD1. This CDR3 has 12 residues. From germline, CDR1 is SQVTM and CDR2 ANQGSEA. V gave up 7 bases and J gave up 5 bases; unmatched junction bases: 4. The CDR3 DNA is TGCAGCGCGGGACAGGGGACGGAGACCCAGTACTTC. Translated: CSAGQGTETQYF. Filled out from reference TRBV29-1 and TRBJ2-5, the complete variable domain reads SAVISQKPSRDICQRGTSLTIQCQVDSQVTMMFWYRQQPGQSLTLIATANQGSEATYESGFVIDKFPISRPNLTFSTLTVSNMSPEDSSIYLCSAGQGTETQYFGPGTRLLVL.

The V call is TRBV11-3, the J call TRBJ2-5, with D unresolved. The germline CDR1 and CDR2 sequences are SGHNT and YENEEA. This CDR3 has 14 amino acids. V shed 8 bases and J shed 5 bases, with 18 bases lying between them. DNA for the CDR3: TGTGCCAGCGCTCGGGCTCCTGTGTGGGAGACCCAGTACTTC. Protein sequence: CASARAPVWETQYF.

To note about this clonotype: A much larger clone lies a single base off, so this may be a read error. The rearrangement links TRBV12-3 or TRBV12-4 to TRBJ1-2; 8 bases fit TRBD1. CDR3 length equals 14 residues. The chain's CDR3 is CACSSRTGYGGYTF. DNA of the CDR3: TGTGCCTGCAGTTCGAGGACAGGGTATGGTGGCTACACCTTC.

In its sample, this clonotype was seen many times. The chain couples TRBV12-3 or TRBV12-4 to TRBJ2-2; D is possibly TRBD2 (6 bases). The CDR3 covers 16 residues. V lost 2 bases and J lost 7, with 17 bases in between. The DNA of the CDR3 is TGTGCCAGCAGTTTATCGACCCCGAGGGGAGGCGGGGAGCTGTTTTTT. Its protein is CASSLSTPRGGGELFF.